This record looks at one T cell receptor (beta chain) sequence and its context. The assay was immunoSEQ multiplex PCR, and TCRdb's table has in-frame clones only and misses some. The data hold more than 55,000 clones, with about 80% observed a single time. The CDR3 has 16 amino acids. Trimming cost V 2 bases and J 9 bases, with 20 bases left between them. CDR1 LGHDT and CDR2 YNNKEL come from the germline V gene (reference sequence). The data were obtained in a study of blood T cell repertoires in COVID-19. Study summary: COVID-19 samples from acute and convalescent phases originated in the United States, Italy and Spain.

This sequence originates from a man aged 80 or over with active or convalescent COVID-19. The rearrangement links TRBV3-1 (or the pseudogene TRBV3-2) to TRBJ2-1, with a possible D match to TRBD2 (5 bases). The sample comprised peripheral blood. In nucleotides, the CDR3 is TGTGCCAGCAGCCAACGGTTTTCGGAGTATAGCGTTGAGCAGTTCTTC. Its translation: CASSQRFSEYSVEQFF.